This T cell receptor (beta chain) derives from a study of T cell responses to AZD1222 COVID-19 vaccine. Germline V CDR1 and CDR2: LNHDA, SQIVND (reference sequence). The V end lost 4 bases, the J end lost 5 bases, and 6 bases lay between the germline ends. The CDR3 contains 12 residues. TCRdb's table, derived via immunoSEQ multiplex PCR, lists solely in-frame clones and lacks some. The sample holds about 180,000 clones, 85% to 95% seen once. The gene calls are TRBV19 and TRBJ2-1, with D unresolved. The input for sequencing was peripheral blood, taken on day 0 of AZD1222 vaccination. The sequence was obtained from an adult in good health. CDR3 in amino acids: CASSTENNEQFF. CDR3 DNA: TGTGCCAGTAGTACTGAGAACAATGAGCAGTTCTTC.